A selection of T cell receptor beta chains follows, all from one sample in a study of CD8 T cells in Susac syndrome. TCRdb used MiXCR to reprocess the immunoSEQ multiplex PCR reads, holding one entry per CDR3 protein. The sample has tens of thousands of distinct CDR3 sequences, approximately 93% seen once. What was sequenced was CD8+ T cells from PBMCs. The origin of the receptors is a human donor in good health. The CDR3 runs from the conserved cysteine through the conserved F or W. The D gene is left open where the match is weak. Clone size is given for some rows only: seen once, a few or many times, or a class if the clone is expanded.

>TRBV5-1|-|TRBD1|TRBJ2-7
CASSGWTGPVYEQYF
TGCGCCAGCAGCGGATGGACAGGGCCCGTCTACGAGCAGTACTTC
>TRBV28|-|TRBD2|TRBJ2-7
CATKLGTSGNYEQYF
TGTGCCACCAAACTCGGGACTAGCGGGAACTACGAGCAGTACTTC
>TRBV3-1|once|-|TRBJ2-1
CASSLALGNYNEQFF
TGTGCCAGCAGTCTTGCCCTAGGGAACTACAATGAGCAGTTCTTC
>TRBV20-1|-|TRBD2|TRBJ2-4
CSARDLTKTSGRNIQYF
TGCAGTGCTAGAGATCTGACCAAGACTAGCGGGAGAAACATTCAGTACTTC
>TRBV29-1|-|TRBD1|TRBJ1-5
CSAQGGPGNQPQHF
TGCAGCGCCCAAGGGGGCCCTGGCAATCAGCCCCAGCATTTT
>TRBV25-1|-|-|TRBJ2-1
CASSDPGLYNEQFF
TGTGCCAGCAGTGACCCCGGACTATACAATGAGCAGTTCTTC
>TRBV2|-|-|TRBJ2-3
CASRRDGADTQYF
TGTGCCAGCAGACGGGATGGCGCAGATACGCAGTATTTT
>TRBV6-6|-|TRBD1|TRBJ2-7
CASSLQGVTYEQYF
TGTGCCAGCAGTTTACAGGGGGTCACCTACGAGCAGTACTTC
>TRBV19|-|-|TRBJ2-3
CASSSDQLPTDTQYF
TGTGCCAGTAGTAGCGATCAGCTCCCCACAGATACGCAGTATTTT
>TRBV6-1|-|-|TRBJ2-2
CASSPFGKSIGTGELFF
TGTGCCAGCAGCCCTTTCGGGAAGAGTATTGGCACCGGGGAGCTGTTTTTT
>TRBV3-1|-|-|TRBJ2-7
CASSHARGLLYEQYF
TGTGCCAGCAGTCACGCCCGGGGTTTGCTCTACGAGCAGTACTTC
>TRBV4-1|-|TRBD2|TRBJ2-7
CASSQELAFSSYEQYF
TGCGCCAGCAGCCAAGAACTAGCGTTTAGCTCCTACGAGCAGTACTTC
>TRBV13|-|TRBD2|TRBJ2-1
CASSSPGTSARNEQFF
TGTGCCAGCAGCTCCCCCGGGACTAGCGCGCGAAATGAGCAGTTCTTC
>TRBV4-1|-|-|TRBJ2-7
CASSQDPGSFSYEQYF
TGCGCCAGCAGCCAAGATCCCGGGAGTTTCTCCTACGAGCAGTACTTC
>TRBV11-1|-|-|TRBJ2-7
CASSLEATYEQYF
TGTGCCAGCAGCTTAGAAGCCACTTACGAGCAGTACTTC
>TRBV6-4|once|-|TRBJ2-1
CASSDGTETNEQFF
TGTGCCAGCAGTGACGGGACTGAAACCAATGAGCAGTTCTTC
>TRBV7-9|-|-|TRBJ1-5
CASSPRSARQPQHF
TGTGCCAGCAGCCCGCGGAGCGCAAGGCAGCCCCAGCATTTT
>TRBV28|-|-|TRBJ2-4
CASSLVENIQYF
TGTGCCAGCAGTTTAGTTGAAAACATTCAGTACTTC
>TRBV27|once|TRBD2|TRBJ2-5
CASSLLAGYQETQYF
TGTGCCAGCAGTTTGCTAGCGGGCTACCAAGAGACCCAGTACTTC
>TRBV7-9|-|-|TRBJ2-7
CASSLIPGPYEQYF
TGTGCCAGCAGCTTAATACCGGGCCCCTACGAGCAGTACTTC
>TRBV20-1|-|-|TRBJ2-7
CGTAPRISYEQYF
TGCGGGACCGCCCCGCGCATCTCCTACGAGCAGTACTTC
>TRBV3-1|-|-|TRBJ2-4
CASSQDISRKGMHIQYF
TGTGCCAGCAGCCAAGATATATCCCGGAAGGGTATGCACATTCAGTACTTC
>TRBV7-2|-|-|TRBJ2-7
CASSLGQNSYEQYF
TGTGCCAGCAGCTTAGGACAGAACTCCTACGAGCAGTACTTC
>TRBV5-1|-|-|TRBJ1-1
CASSHQPSTEAFF
TGCGCCAGCAGTCACCAACCTAGCACTGAAGCTTTCTTT
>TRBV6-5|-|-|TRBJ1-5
CASGQDQPQHF
TGTGCCAGCGGGCAGGATCAGCCCCAGCATTTT
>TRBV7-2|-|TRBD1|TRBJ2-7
CASSFGTGQTYEQYF
TGTGCCAGCAGCTTTGGGACAGGGCAAACCTACGAGCAGTACTTC
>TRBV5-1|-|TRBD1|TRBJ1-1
CASTITGVDTEAFF
TGCGCCAGCACCATAACAGGGGTCGACACTGAAGCTTTCTTT
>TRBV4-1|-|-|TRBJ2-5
CASSLMGPGDVTQYF
TGCGCCAGCAGCCTGATGGGGCCGGGGGATGTGACCCAGTACTTC
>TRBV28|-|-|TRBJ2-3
CASSLRETGQSRDTQYF
TGTGCCAGCAGTTTGAGGGAAACGGGGCAGTCCAGGGATACGCAGTATTTT
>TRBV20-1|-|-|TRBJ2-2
CSVRDVFGELFF
TGCAGTGTCAGGGACGTCTTCGGGGAGCTGTTTTTT
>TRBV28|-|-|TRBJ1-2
CASSSQERLYGYTF
TGTGCCAGCAGTTCCCAAGAGAGGCTTTATGGCTACACCTTC
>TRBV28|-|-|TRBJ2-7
CASSLSGVTYEQYF
TGTGCCTCCAGTTTATCGGGGGTTACTTACGAGCAGTACTTC
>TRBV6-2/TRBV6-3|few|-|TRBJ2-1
CASSYGYEQFF
TGTGCCAGCAGTTACGGATATGAGCAGTTCTTC
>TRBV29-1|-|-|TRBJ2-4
CSVQTLSIQYF
TGCAGCGTGCAGACTTTGAGCATTCAGTACTTC
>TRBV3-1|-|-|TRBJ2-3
CASSQGGDTDTQYF
TGTGCCAGCAGCCAGGGGGGCGACACAGATACGCAGTATTTT
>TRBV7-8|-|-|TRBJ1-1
CASSFGGVNTEAFF
TGTGCCAGCAGCTTCGGTGGGGTGAACACTGAAGCTTTCTTT
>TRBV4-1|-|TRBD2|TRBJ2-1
CASSPGTSEHNEQFF
TGCGCCAGCAGCCCCGGGACTAGCGAACACAATGAGCAGTTCTTC
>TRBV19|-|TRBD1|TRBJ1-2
CASRDRGNYGYTF
TGTGCCAGCCGGGACAGGGGGAACTATGGCTACACCTTC
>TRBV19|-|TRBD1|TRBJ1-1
CASSIGRQGQAFF
TGTGCCAGTAGTATCGGAAGACAGGGGCAAGCTTTCTTT
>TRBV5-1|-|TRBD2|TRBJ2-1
CASSGSTSGVYYEQFF
TGCGCCAGCAGCGGATCGACTAGCGGAGTTTATTATGAGCAGTTCTTC
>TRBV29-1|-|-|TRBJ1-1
CSVEEVRGNTEAFF
TGCAGCGTTGAAGAAGTGAGGGGGAACACTGAAGCTTTCTTT
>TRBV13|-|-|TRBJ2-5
CASSSRVREETQYF
TGTGCCAGCAGCTCCCGGGTCCGGGAAGAGACCCAGTACTTC
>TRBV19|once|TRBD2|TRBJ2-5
CASSIAGLAQETQYF
TGTGCCAGTAGTATCGCCGGACTAGCCCAAGAGACCCAGTACTTC
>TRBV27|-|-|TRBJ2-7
CASSPLGWRVDPYEQYF
TGTGCCAGCAGTCCCCTCGGTTGGAGGGTAGATCCCTACGAGCAGTACTTC
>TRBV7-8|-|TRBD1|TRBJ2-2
CASSVTGGRTGELFF
TGTGCCAGCAGCGTTACAGGGGGCCGGACCGGGGAGCTGTTTTTT
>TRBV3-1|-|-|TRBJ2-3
CASSQTKPDTQYF
TGTGCCAGCAGCCAAACCAAGCCGGATACGCAGTATTTT
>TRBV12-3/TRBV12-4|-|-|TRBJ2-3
CASSQGGNTQYF
TGTGCCAGCAGCCAGGGGGGGAATACGCAGTATTTT
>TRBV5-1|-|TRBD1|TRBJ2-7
CASSLAGRQGAYEQYF
TGCGCCAGCAGCTTGGCCGGGAGACAGGGGGCCTACGAGCAGTACTTC
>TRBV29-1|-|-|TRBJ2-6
CSARLWDIVAGANVLTF
TGCAGCGCCAGACTCTGGGACATCGTAGCTGGGGCCAACGTCCTGACTTTC
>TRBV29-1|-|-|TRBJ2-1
CSCRLADLYNEQFF
TGCAGTTGCCGGCTAGCAGATCTCTACAATGAGCAGTTCTTC
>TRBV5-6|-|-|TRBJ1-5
CASSLGIGGQPQHF
TGTGCCAGCAGCCTCGGCATTGGAGGGCAGCCCCAGCATTTT
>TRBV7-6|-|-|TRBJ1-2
CASSPGGSRGYTF
TGTGCCAGCAGCCCGGGTGGAAGTCGTGGCTACACCTTC
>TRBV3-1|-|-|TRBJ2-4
CASSHLLREPGAKNIQYF
TGTGCCAGCAGCCACCTCTTAAGGGAACCGGGAGCCAAAAACATTCAGTACTTC
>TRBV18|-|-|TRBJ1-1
CASSTGKEAFF
TGTGCCAGCTCGACAGGAAAAGAAGCTTTCTTT
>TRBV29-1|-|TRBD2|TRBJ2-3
CSVSLAGTDTQYF
TGCAGCGTTTCTCTAGCGGGTACAGATACGCAGTATTTT
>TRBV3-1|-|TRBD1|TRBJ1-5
CASSPTGEGQPQHF
TGTGCCAGCAGCCCCACAGGGGAGGGTCAGCCCCAGCATTTT
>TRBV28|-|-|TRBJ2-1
CASSLASDGGHNEQFF
TGTGCCAGCAGTTTGGCTAGCGACGGGGGCCACAATGAGCAGTTCTTC
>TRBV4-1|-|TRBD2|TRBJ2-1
CASSRTSGRSSYNEQFF
TGCGCCAGCAGCAGGACTAGCGGGAGGAGTTCCTACAATGAGCAGTTCTTC
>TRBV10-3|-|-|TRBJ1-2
CAISESGLANYGYTF
TGTGCCATCAGTGAGTCGGGGTTAGCTAACTATGGCTACACCTTC